This TCR beta chain was documented in a study of shared clonotypes between healthy human individuals. TCRdb keeps only in-frame clones here, not all; method: immunoSEQ multiplex PCR. The sample lists under 1 million clones; just over 95% were seen once. V shed 7 bases, J shed 3 bases, and the junction held 10 bases outside the gene matches. The germline V gene encodes CDR1 MNHEY and CDR2 SMNVEV (reference sequence). The CDR3 totals 16 residues. Naive CD8 cells lacked CD45RO, underwent positive selection for CCR7 and left out terminally differentiated effector memory CD45RA+ cells. The donors, healthy adults who were HIV-negative, had experienced no recent acute infections or vaccinations. Donors were Caucasian adults residing in Nashville, Tennessee, USA. A note on this clone: Its cognate antigen is unknown.

Study-wide findings and caveats: The donor pool, a small one, limited the genetic and exposure-history diversity represented.

Input material: naive CD8+ T cells sorted from blood. This clonotype was sampled from a man aged 25 to 45 in good health. This chain joins TRBV27 and TRBJ2-5, with 11 bases identical to TRBD2. The CDR3 protein is CASTSKGLAEKETQYF. The CDR3 DNA sequence: TGTGCCAGCACCAGCAAGGGACTAGCGGAAAAAGAGACCCAGTACTTC.